This TCR beta chain was obtained from a study of T-cell reconstitution after alpha-beta-depleted transplantation in children. Findings of the study overall: Several hundred expanded graft clones reportedly supplied alpha-beta T cells about two months after transplant. By one year post-transplant, T-cell counts and diversity largely arose from T cells that were newly produced. Surviving recipient T cells and thymic progenitors produced the high day-60 TCRbeta diversity seen in some patients.

The TCRbeta library incorporated unique molecular identifiers. Using its own MiXCR run on the PCR reads, TCRdb lists one record per CDR3 protein. The repertoire holds about 440,000 distinct CDR3 sequences, with 43% as singletons. This clonotype was detected ten times or more. Its antigen is still unknown. This CDR3 comprises 18 residues. Germline loops: CDR1 SGHKS, CDR2 YYEKEE (reference sequence). J lost 8 bases, V lost 7 bases, and 19 bases had no gene match. This clonotype originated in a girl between 2 and 10 years old with aplastic anemia, due to receive a stem cell transplant. Material: PBMCs, obtained before TCRalphabeta/CD19-depleted stem cell transplant. The chain combines TRBV5-5 with TRBJ2-4; TRBD2 matches 12 bases. DNA of the CDR3: TGTGCCAGCCGTTTCGGGACTAGCGGGCGATGGGAACTAGACATTCAGTACTTC. Protein: CASRFGTSGRWELDIQYF.